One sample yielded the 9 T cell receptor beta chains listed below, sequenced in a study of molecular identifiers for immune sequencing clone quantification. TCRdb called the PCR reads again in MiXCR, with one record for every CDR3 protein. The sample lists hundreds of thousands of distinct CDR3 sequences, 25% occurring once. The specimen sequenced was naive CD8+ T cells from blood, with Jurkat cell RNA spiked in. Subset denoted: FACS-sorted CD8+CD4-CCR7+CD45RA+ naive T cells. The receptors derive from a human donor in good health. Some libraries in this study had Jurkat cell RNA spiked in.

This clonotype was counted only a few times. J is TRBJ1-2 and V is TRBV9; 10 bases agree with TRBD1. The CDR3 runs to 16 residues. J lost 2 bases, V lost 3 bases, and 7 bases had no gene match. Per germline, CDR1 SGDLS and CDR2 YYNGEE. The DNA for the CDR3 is TGTGCCAGCAGCGCCGACCGGGACAGGGGAAACTATGGCTACACCTTC. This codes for CASSADRDRGNYGYTF. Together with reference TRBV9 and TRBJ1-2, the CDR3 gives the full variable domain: DSGVTQTPKHLITATGQRVTLRCSPRSGDLSVYWYQQSLDQGLQFLIQYYNGEERAKGNILERFSAQQFPDLHSELNLSSLELGDSALYFCASSADRDRGNYGYTFGSGTRLTVV.

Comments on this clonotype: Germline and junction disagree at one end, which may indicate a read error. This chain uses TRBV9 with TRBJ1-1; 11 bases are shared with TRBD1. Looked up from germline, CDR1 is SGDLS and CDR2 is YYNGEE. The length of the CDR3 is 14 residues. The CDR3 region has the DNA TGTGTCAGCAGCCTTGGGACAGGGGGCACTGAAGCTTTCTTT. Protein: CVSSLGTGGTEAFF.

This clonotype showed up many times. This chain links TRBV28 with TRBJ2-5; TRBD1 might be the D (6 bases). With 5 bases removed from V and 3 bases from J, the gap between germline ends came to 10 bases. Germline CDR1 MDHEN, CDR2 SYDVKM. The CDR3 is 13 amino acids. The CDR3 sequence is CASSLNREETQYF. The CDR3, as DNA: TGTGCCAGCAGTCTAAACAGGGAAGAGACCCAGTACTTC.

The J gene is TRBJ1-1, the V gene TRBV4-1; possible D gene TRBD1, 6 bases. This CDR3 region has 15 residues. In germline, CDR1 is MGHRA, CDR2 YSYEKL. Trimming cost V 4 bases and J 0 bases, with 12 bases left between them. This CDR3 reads CASSLGQPMNTEAFF. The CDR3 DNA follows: TGCGCCAGCAGCCTCGGACAGCCCATGAACACTGAAGCTTTCTTT.

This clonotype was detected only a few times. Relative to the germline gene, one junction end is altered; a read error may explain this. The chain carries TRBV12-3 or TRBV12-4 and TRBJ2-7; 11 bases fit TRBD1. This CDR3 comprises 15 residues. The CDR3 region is CACSWGTGGSDEQYF. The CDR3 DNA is TGTGCCTGCAGTTGGGGGACAGGGGGAAGTGACGAGCAGTACTTC.

The CDR3 nucleotides read TGTGCCAGCAGCCAACAGGGCCCGGGGGAGCAGTACTTC. Its protein product is CASSQQGPGEQYF. This chain uses TRBV13 with TRBJ2-7; perhaps TRBD1 as D (6 bases). This CDR3 has 13 amino acids. Per the germline V gene, CDR1 is PRHDT and CDR2 is FYEKMQ (reference sequence). The V and J ends lost 5 bases and 7 bases respectively, with 15 bases between them.

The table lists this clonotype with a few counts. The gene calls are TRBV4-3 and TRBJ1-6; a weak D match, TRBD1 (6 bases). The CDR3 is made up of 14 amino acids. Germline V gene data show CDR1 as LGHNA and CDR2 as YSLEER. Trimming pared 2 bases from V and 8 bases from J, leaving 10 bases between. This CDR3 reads CASSQQGLYSPLHF. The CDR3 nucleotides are TGCGCCAGCAGCCAACAGGGGTTGTATTCACCCCTCCACTTT.

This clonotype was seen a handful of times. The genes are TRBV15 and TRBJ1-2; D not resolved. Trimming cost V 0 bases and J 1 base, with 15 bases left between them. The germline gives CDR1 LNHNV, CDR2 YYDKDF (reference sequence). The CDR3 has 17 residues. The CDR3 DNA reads TGTGCCACCAGCAGAGATCCTACAAACCTTCTTAACTATGGCTACACCTTC. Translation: CATSRDPTNLLNYGYTF.

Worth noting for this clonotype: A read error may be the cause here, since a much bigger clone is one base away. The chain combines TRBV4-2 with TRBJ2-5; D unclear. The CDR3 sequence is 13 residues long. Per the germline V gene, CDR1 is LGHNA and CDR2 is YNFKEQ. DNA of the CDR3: TGTGCCAGCAGCCAAACATCTGGAGAGGCCCAGTACTTC. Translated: CASSQTSGEAQYF.